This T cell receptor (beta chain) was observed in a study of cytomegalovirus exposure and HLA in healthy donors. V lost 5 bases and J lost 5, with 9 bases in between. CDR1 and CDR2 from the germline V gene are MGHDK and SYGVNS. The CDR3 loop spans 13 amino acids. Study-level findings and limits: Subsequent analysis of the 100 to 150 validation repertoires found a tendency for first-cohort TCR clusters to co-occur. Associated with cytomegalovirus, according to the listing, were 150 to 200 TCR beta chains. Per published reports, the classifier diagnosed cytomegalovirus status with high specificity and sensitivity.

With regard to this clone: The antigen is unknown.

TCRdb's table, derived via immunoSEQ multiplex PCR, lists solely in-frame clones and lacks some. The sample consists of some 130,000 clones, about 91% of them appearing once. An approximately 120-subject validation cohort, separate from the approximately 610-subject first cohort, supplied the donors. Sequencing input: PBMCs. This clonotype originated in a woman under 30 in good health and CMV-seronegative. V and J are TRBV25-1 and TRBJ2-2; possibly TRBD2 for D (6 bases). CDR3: CASSWGRTGELFF. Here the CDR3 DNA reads TGTGCCAGCAGTTGGGGGAGGACCGGGGAGCTGTTTTTT.